Reported below is one TCR beta chain. Trimming left V 6 bases short and J 5 bases short, with 8 bases between. Germline V gene lookup returns CDR1 MDHEN and CDR2 SYDVKM. This CDR3 has 12 amino acids. This sample was included in a study of T cell changes during pregnancy in multiple sclerosis. The data were produced by immunoSEQ multiplex PCR, yet TCRdb's version contains in-frame clones alone and is incomplete. The repertoire holds tens of thousands of clones, with around 90% as singletons. The receptor was derived from a female donor with multiple sclerosis, enrolled in a pregnancy study. The specimen was CD4+ T cells from peripheral blood mononuclear cells, collected in the first trimester of pregnancy. The V call is TRBV28, the J call TRBJ1-5; D is ambiguous. The CDR3 loop is CASSPLYQPQHF. CDR3 DNA: TGTGCCAGCAGCCCCCTCTATCAGCCCCAGCATTTT.